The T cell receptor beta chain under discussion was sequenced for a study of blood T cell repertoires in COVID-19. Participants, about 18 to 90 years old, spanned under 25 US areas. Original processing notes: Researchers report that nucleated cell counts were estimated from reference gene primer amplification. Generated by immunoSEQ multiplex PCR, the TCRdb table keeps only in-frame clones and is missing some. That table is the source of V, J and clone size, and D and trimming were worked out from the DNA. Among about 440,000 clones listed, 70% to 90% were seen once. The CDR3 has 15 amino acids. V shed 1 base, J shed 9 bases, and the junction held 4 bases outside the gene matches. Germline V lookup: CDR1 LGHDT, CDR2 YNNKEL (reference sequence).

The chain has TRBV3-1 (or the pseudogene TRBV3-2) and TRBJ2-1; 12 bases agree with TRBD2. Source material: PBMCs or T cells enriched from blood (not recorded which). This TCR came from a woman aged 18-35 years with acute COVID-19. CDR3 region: CASSQGLAGVLEQFF. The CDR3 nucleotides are TGTGCCAGCAGCCAAGGACTAGCGGGAGTCCTTGAGCAGTTCTTC.